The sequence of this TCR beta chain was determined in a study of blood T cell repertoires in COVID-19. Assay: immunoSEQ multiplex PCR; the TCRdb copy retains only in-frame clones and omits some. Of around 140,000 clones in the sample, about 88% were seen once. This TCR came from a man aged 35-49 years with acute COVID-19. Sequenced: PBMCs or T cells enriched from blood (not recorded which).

The CDR3 DNA follows: TGTGCCAGCAGCCAAGAAAACAGCGGGACGCGTTTGGGGATCTACGAGCAGTACTTC. Its protein product is CASSQENSGTRLGIYEQYF. The chain joins TRBV4-2 to TRBJ2-7; 7 positions agree with TRBD2. This CDR3 has 19 residues. J gave up 3 bases and V 0 bases, and 17 bases lay outside the gene matches. CDR1 is LGHNA, CDR2 YNFKEQ, per germline.